These 26 T cell receptor beta chains came from one sample sequenced in a study of T-cell reconstitution after alpha-beta-depleted transplantation in children. TCRbeta library preparation incorporated unique molecular identifiers. MiXCR was run by TCRdb on the PCR reads, yielding one entry per CDR3 protein. The data contain some 75,000 distinct CDR3 sequences, approximately 7.4% of them singletons. Sequences were derived from PBMCs from the stem cell graft donor, sampled from the stem cell graft. These TCRs come from a human donor who donated a stem cell graft to a child with acute lymphoblastic leukemia.

This clonotype came up a few times. The rearrangement joins TRBV27 to TRBJ2-5, with D perhaps matching TRBD2 (5 bases). CDR1 and CDR2 from the germline V gene are MNHEY and SMNVEV (reference sequence). This CDR3 comprises 14 residues. Trimming left V 4 bases short and J 2 bases short, with 11 bases between. CDR3 region: CASSSTRRQETQYF. In DNA form, the CDR3 reads TGTGCCAGCAGTTCGACACGGAGGCAAGAGACCCAGTACTTC.

In its sample, this clonotype was seen a few times. The genes are TRBV2 and TRBJ2-2; tentatively, D is TRBD2 (6 bases). V was cut by 7 bases and J by 7 bases, with 16 bases left in between. This CDR3 has 14 residues. Germline-derived CDR1 and CDR2 are SNHLY and FYNNEI. The CDR3: CASTTNPGSGELFF. The CDR3, as DNA: TGTGCCAGCACCACCAACCCCGGGAGCGGGGAGCTGTTTTTT. Using reference TRBV2 and TRBJ2-2 for the parts outside the CDR3, the full variable domain is EPEVTQTPSHQVTQMGQEVILRCVPISNHLYFYWYRQILGQKVEFLVSFYNNEISEKSEIFDDQFSVERPDGSNFTLKIRSTKLEDSAMYFCASTTNPGSGELFFGEGSRLTVL.

There are many counts of this clonotype. The junction departs from the called germline gene at one end, perhaps through a read error. This chain uses TRBV4-2 with TRBJ2-5; possibly TRBD1 for D (6 bases). The CDR3 has 16 residues. In germline, CDR1 is LGHNA, CDR2 YNFKEQ. The CDR3 here is CASSLLGAGVQETQYF. DNA for the CDR3: TGTGCTAGCAGCCTCCTAGGAGCAGGGGTTCAAGAGACCCAGTACTTC.

This clonotype was seen many times. This chain links TRBV5-1 with TRBJ2-7; D unclear. CDR1 is SGHRS and CDR2 is YFSETQ in the germline V gene. This CDR3 is 13 amino acids long. The germline V and J ends were trimmed by 0 bases and 6 bases, with 10 bases remaining between them. CDR3 nucleotide sequence: TGCGCCAGCAGCTTGGAATCCCTCCGCGAGCAGTACTTC. Its translation is CASSLESLREQYF. The variable domain in full, with the rest retrieved from reference TRBV5-1 and TRBJ2-7, is KAGVTQTPRYLIKTRGQQVTLSCSPISGHRSVSWYQQTPGQGLQFLFEYFSETQRNKGNFPGRFSGRQFSNSRSEMNVSTLELGDSALYLCASSLESLREQYFGPGTRLTVT.

The rearrangement joins TRBV7-2 to TRBJ1-4; 7 nucleotides align to TRBD1. The CDR3 totals 15 residues. Trimming cost V 5 bases and J 6 bases; bases outside gene matches: 9. The germline V gene has CDR1 SGHTA and CDR2 FQGNSA. CDR3 loop: CASSPRPGQYEKLFF. CDR3 coding DNA: TGTGCCAGCAGCCCGAGACCGGGACAGTATGAAAAACTGTTTTTT.

This clonotype showed up many times. The rearrangement uses TRBV27 and TRBJ1-5; the D is unclear. Germline V lookup: CDR1 MNHEY, CDR2 SMNVEV (reference sequence). V dropped 5 bases and J dropped 6 bases, with 17 bases sitting between them. The CDR3 has 15 residues. DNA for the CDR3: TGTGCCAGCAGTAAAGTATCTTCACGCGGTCAGCCCCAGCATTTT. As protein: CASSKVSSRGQPQHF.

In the case of this clonotype: A much larger clone lies a single base off, so this may be a read error. The chain links TRBV20-1 to TRBJ1-1; D not certain. In germline, CDR1 is DFQATT, CDR2 SNEGSKA (reference sequence). The CDR3 is 13 amino acids. The CDR3 DNA reads TGCAGTGCTAGCTCCTTCTGGAACCCTGAAGCTTTCTTT. It codes for CSASSFWNPEAFF.

This clonotype was seen at least ten times. This chain links TRBV6-2 or TRBV6-3 with TRBJ2-5; possible D gene TRBD1, 6 bases. Between the trimmed V and J ends, which lost 2 bases and 2 bases, there was a span of 15 bases. Per the germline V gene, CDR1 is MNHEY and CDR2 is SVGEGT. The CDR3 sequence is 16 residues long. Written as DNA, the CDR3 is TGTGCCAGCAGTTACATCAGGGGATCACCTCAAGAGACCCAGTACTTC. Translating it yields CASSYIRGSPQETQYF.

This clonotype was detected many times. CDR3 residues: CASSLRPNKETYEQYF. CDR3 coding DNA: TGCGCCAGCAGCTTACGGCCCAATAAGGAAACCTACGAGCAGTACTTC. The rearrangement links TRBV5-1 to TRBJ2-7; D uncertain. Between the trimmed V and J ends, which lost 2 bases and 2 bases, there was a span of 17 bases. CDR3 length: 16 residues. CDR1 is SGHRS, CDR2 YFSETQ, per germline.

This clonotype has more than one count but fewer than ten. The CDR3 region has the DNA TGCAGTGCTCCTCTAGCGGACAACTACAATGAGCAGTTCTTC. Translation: CSAPLADNYNEQFF. The chain uses TRBV20-1 and TRBJ2-1; 7 bases fit TRBD2. V shed 5 bases and J 3 bases; nucleotides not matched to a gene: 7. The CDR3 is 14 amino acids. Germline V gene data show CDR1 as DFQATT and CDR2 as SNEGSKA (reference sequence).

This clonotype was seen repeatedly, ten times or more. J is TRBJ1-1 and V is TRBV5-1; the D is unclear. The CDR3 covers 13 residues. Between the trimmed V and J ends, which lost 2 bases and 6 bases, there was a span of 11 bases. The germline gives CDR1 SGHRS, CDR2 YFSETQ. In DNA, the CDR3 is TGCGCCAGCAGCTTAGAGGGAATCGCTGAAGCTTTCTTT. Protein product: CASSLEGIAEAFF.

Many counts were recorded for this clonotype. V and J are TRBV9 and TRBJ2-7; D not certain. With 0 bases removed from V and 0 bases from J, the gap between germline ends came to 7 bases. This CDR3 has 14 amino acids. Germline CDR1 SGDLS, CDR2 YYNGEE. CDR3 sequence reads: CASSVGLRSYEQYF. The CDR3 DNA follows: TGTGCCAGCAGCGTAGGATTGCGCTCCTACGAGCAGTACTTC.

As for this clonotype: A much larger clone differs by one base, so this may be a read error. This chain uses TRBV4-3 with TRBJ1-1; D gene unclear. The CDR3 runs to 18 residues. With 1 base removed from V and 1 base from J, the gap between germline ends came to 19 bases. Germline V CDR1 and CDR2: LGHNA, YSLEER. CDR3: CASSQGAEGGWGNTEAFF. The CDR3 region has the DNA TGCGCCAGCAGCCAAGGGGCAGAGGGTGGTTGGGGGAACACTGAAGCTTTCTTT.

This clonotype was recorded a few times. The chain is built from TRBV19 and TRBJ1-1; D perhaps matches TRBD1 (6 bases). Germline assignment: CDR1 LNHDA and CDR2 SQIVND (reference sequence). V was cut by 7 bases and J by 0 bases, with 12 bases left in between. The CDR3 extends over 14 amino acids. The CDR3 DNA is TGTGCCAGTACACAGACAGGCCTGAACACTGAAGCTTTCTTT. This gives the protein CASTQTGLNTEAFF.

This clonotype occurred many times. The rearrangement links TRBV12-3 or TRBV12-4 to TRBJ2-2; D is possibly TRBD2 (5 bases). V gave up 3 bases and J gave up 4 bases, with 12 bases separating them. This CDR3 is built from 15 residues. The CDR3 bases are TGTGCCAGCAGTTTTGGAGGTTCGGGCACCGGGGAGCTGTTTTTT. Amino acid sequence: CASSFGGSGTGELFF.

This clonotype has a handful of counts. The gene calls are TRBV28 and TRBJ2-1, with TRBD2 matching over 11 bases. Losses at the gene ends were 4 bases for V and 0 bases for J; bases not matched to a gene: 8. The CDR3 contains 18 residues. Germline CDR1 and CDR2: MDHEN and SYDVKM. This CDR3 reads CASSSGLAVLSSYNEQFF. The DNA of the CDR3 is TGTGCCAGCAGTTCGGGACTAGCGGTCCTCAGCTCCTACAATGAGCAGTTCTTC.

This clonotype was seen many times. The chain recombines TRBV5-1 with TRBJ1-4; D ambiguous. With 0 bases removed from V and 4 bases from J, the gap between germline ends came to 7 bases. Per germline, CDR1 SGHRS and CDR2 YFSETQ. This CDR3 spans 14 amino acids. CDR3 nucleotides: TGCGCCAGCAGCTTGGGAAGGGTTAATGAAAAACTGTTTTTT. It is translated as CASSLGRVNEKLFF. The variable domain in full, completed from reference TRBV5-1 and TRBJ1-4, reads KAGVTQTPRYLIKTRGQQVTLSCSPISGHRSVSWYQQTPGQGLQFLFEYFSETQRNKGNFPGRFSGRQFSNSRSEMNVSTLELGDSALYLCASSLGRVNEKLFFGSGTQLSVL.

This clonotype has a count of ten or more. The chain recombines TRBV10-2 with TRBJ2-3, with 9 bases matching TRBD1. Germline-derived CDR1 and CDR2 are WSHSY and SAAADI. J gave up 5 bases and V 3 bases, and 9 bases lay outside the gene matches. This CDR3 is built from 16 residues. The CDR3 bases are TGCGCCAGCAGTGATACGCCCGGACAGGGGCGAGATACGCAGTATTTT. Protein sequence: CASSDTPGQGRDTQYF.

This clonotype showed up many times. This chain connects TRBV6-1 to TRBJ2-1, with TRBD2 as a possible D gene (5 bases). The CDR3 consists of 15 residues. Germline V lookup: CDR1 MNHNS, CDR2 SASEGT. Trimming stripped 2 bases from V and 1 base from J, with 9 bases between. The CDR3 loop reads CASSEKEESYNEQFF. The CDR3 nucleotides are TGTGCCAGCAGTGAAAAGGAGGAATCCTACAATGAGCAGTTCTTC.

CDR3: CASSAGGGNTEAFF. The CDR3 nucleotides are TGCGCCAGTTCAGCGGGGGGCGGTAACACTGAAGCTTTCTTT. The rearrangement uses TRBV5-1 and TRBJ1-1; D might be TRBD1 (6 bases). The CDR3 consists of 14 residues. Germline V CDR1 and CDR2: SGHRS, YFSETQ. Trimming cost V 8 bases and J 2 bases, with 16 bases left between them.

In its sample, this clonotype was seen many times. V is TRBV6-5 and J is TRBJ2-7, with TRBD2 as a possible D gene (6 bases). The germline V gene encodes CDR1 MNHEY and CDR2 SVGAGI. Trimming cost V 0 bases and J 5 bases, with 20 bases left between them. CDR3 size: 17 residues. DNA for the CDR3: TGTGCCAGCAGTTACTCTCCGGGAGTCTTCCTTGATCACGAGCAGTACTTC. It encodes CASSYSPGVFLDHEQYF.

This clonotype was found many times. This chain links TRBV6-5 with TRBJ2-5; no clear D. V lost 6 bases to trimming and J lost 7 bases, with 15 bases between them. This CDR3 spans 13 amino acids. Germline CDR1 reads MNHEY; CDR2 reads SVGAGI. Here the CDR3 DNA reads TGTGCCAGCAGGACGACATCGGCGCTGACCCAGTACTTC. It encodes CASRTTSALTQYF.

This clonotype was seen many times. The V call is TRBV20-1, the J call TRBJ2-7, with TRBD2 matching 7 bases. Germline CDR1 is DFQATT and CDR2 is SNEGSKA (reference sequence). This CDR3 comprises 14 residues. Trimming cost V 4 bases and J 2 bases; bases outside gene matches: 8. The CDR3 bases are TGCAGTGCTAAGGCGGCTAGCGGAGCCTACGAGCAGTACTTC. This translates into CSAKAASGAYEQYF.

This clonotype was recorded a few times. The J gene is TRBJ1-1, the V gene TRBV6-1; perhaps TRBD1 as D (6 bases). Germline lookup yields CDR1 MNHNS and CDR2 SASEGT. The CDR3 contains 13 residues. The V and J ends lost 6 bases and 8 bases respectively, with 16 bases between them. CDR3 protein: CASRDYREVEAFF. As DNA, the CDR3 is TGTGCCAGCAGGGACTACAGGGAGGTCGAAGCTTTCTTT.

This clonotype was recorded at least ten times. This sequence joins TRBV7-6 and TRBJ2-5; the D call may be TRBD1 or TRBD2 (5 bases each). Germline V lookup: CDR1 SGHVS, CDR2 FNYEAQ. Trimming removed 5 bases from V and 5 bases from J, with 12 bases in between. The CDR3 is 13 amino acids. The CDR3 spells CASSAGTVETQYF. The CDR3 DNA sequence: TGTGCCAGCAGCGCCGGGACCGTGGAGACCCAGTACTTC.

V usage is TRBV27 and J usage is TRBJ2-4, with 9 bases fitting TRBD2. CDR1 is MNHEY and CDR2 is SMNVEV in the germline V gene (reference sequence). Trimming removed 6 bases from V and 7 bases from J; junction bases left unmatched: 10. CDR3 length: 15 amino acids. CDR3 bases: TGTGCCAGCAGCCCTCTGGCGGGAGGGTTTAACATTCAGTACTTC. Translated, it gives CASSPLAGGFNIQYF.